The source of this T cell receptor (beta chain) is a study of blood T cells in healthy people across ages. Study-wide findings and caveats: It was not possible, with unsorted PBMCs, to conclusively compare naive and antigen-experienced cells. A roughly linear fall in TCR beta diversity per million T cells was seen with increasing age.

The germline V gene has CDR1 MGHRA and CDR2 YSYEKL. This CDR3 is 14 amino acids long. V was shortened by 0 bases and J by 8 bases, with 12 bases between the two germline ends. The sample providers were healthy Caucasian people from Russia, aged about 6 to 95. Peripheral blood, 9.5 to 10 milliliters per donor, was collected. Alongside a J-beta primer mix, a sample-barcoded 5' primer served in a second PCR lasting about 7 to 11 cycles. TCRdb passed the 5' RACE reads through MiXCR, listing each CDR3 protein once. The sample holds 800,000 or so distinct CDR3 sequences, approximately 67% seen once. Details on this clonotype: Antigen unknown.

The sequence derives from a man between 25 and 39 years old in good health. Sequencing was done on a sample of blood. J is TRBJ2-3 and V is TRBV4-1; D is possibly TRBD1 (6 bases). In DNA form, the CDR3 reads TGCGCCAGCAGCCAAGAGCAGGGGATAGGTACGCAGTATTTT. Translation gives CASSQEQGIGTQYF.